This entry is about one TCR beta chain. The sample originates from a study of T-cell memory formation after mild COVID-19. TCRdb independently ran MiXCR on the 5' RACE reads; one entry per CDR3 protein. The top ten hold roughly 3.9% of the sample, which has more than 150,000 distinct CDR3 sequences, approximately 17% seen once. The V end lost 7 bases, the J end lost 3 bases, and 17 bases lay between the germline ends. The CDR3 covers 15 residues. Germline V gene lookup returns CDR1 SGHTS and CDR2 YDEGEE. The rearrangement links TRBV5-8 to TRBJ1-5; TRBD1 might be the D (5 bases). This receptor was obtained from a man aged 18 to 30 who had mild COVID-19 (a few samples of this study predate the infection). Cell type and time point are not known. The sequencing sample was made of PBMCs or a T cell subset sorted from them (not recorded which). CDR3 sequence (DNA): TGTGCCAGCGCGCCCGGGGGGGGTATCAATCAGCCCCAGCATTTT. Its protein product is CASAPGGGINQPQHF.